This T cell receptor (beta chain) was found in a study of cytomegalovirus exposure and HLA in healthy donors. Findings and caveats of the study: The study put 150 to 200 TCR beta chains on its list as cytomegalovirus-associated.

As for this clone: Its antigen is not identified.

Assay: immunoSEQ multiplex PCR; the TCRdb copy retains only in-frame clones and omits some. Among 120,000 or so clones listed, about 84% were seen once. The sequenced material came from PBMCs. The receptor's source is a man aged 18 to 35 in good health and CMV-seronegative.

The CDR3: CAWSVVIRAGRSYNEQFF. The DNA for the CDR3 is TGTGCCTGGAGTGTAGTAATCCGGGCAGGGCGATCCTACAATGAGCAGTTCTTC. The V and J genes are TRBV30 and TRBJ2-1, with D possibly TRBD1 on 5 matching bases. The CDR3 has 18 residues. V was clipped by 0 bases and J by 1 base, with 19 bases between them. Germline-derived CDR1 and CDR2 are GTSNPN and SVGIG (reference sequence).